The rows below give T cell receptor beta chains drawn from one sample of a study of blood T cell repertoires in COVID-19. The method was immunoSEQ multiplex PCR; TCRdb's version includes in-frame clones alone and lacks a portion of them. This sample carries tens of thousands of clones, about 89% of them seen once, and the ten largest clones take approximately 4.4%. What was sequenced was peripheral blood. All receptors derive from a man aged 50 to 59 with active or convalescent COVID-19. Both conserved end residues are trimmed from each CDR3. Each record gives: V gene, CDR3 protein.

v_call: TRBV9
cdr3_aa: ASSVAVGGQGAGELF

v_call: TRBV10-1
cdr3_aa: ASSESGASYNEQF

v_call: TRBV30
cdr3_aa: AWRAAGTAYNSPLH

v_call: TRBV29-1
cdr3_aa: SVEGRFNTEAF

v_call: TRBV10-2
cdr3_aa: ASSDPGQGEEKLF

v_call: TRBV6-5
cdr3_aa: ASRSRGHGYT

v_call: TRBV30
cdr3_aa: AWSGGQRDQPQH

v_call: TRBV7-9
cdr3_aa: ASREAGNTGELF

v_call: TRBV18
cdr3_aa: ASSPPMGGENSPLH

v_call: TRBV6-5
cdr3_aa: ASSFRLATSTDTQY

v_call: TRBV28
cdr3_aa: ASSLPQGFGTEAF

v_call: TRBV30
cdr3_aa: AWSVRLSNQPQH

v_call: TRBV30
cdr3_aa: AWSFQGMSTDTQY

v_call: TRBV5-1
cdr3_aa: ASSPDRVLNTEAF

v_call: TRBV4-3
cdr3_aa: ASSQAQTSTDTQY

v_call: TRBV5-4
cdr3_aa: ASSPASRGGMNTEAF

v_call: TRBV3-1/TRBV3-2
cdr3_aa: ASSQEEQGAAPLH

v_call: TRBV7-8
cdr3_aa: ASSLGGAYSSPLH

v_call: TRBV6-5
cdr3_aa: ASFREFAYGYT

v_call: TRBV3-1/TRBV3-2
cdr3_aa: ASSRGATEAF

v_call: TRBV6-5
cdr3_aa: ASREGTGSNQPQH

v_call: TRBV6-2/TRBV6-3
cdr3_aa: ASSDRLSYEQY

v_call: TRBV18
cdr3_aa: ASSPNDRAGETQY

v_call: TRBV5-1
cdr3_aa: ASSGDSSYNEQF

v_call: TRBV5-1
cdr3_aa: ASRGTVNYGYT

v_call: TRBV7-9
cdr3_aa: ASSPQRTNTEAF

v_call: TRBV15
cdr3_aa: ATSSWGQGVDQPQH

v_call: TRBV4-3
cdr3_aa: ASSQDRQGENEKLF

v_call: TRBV11-2
cdr3_aa: ASSFLGMNTEAF

v_call: TRBV10-3
cdr3_aa: AIGTTRTGDTGELF

v_call: TRBV19
cdr3_aa: ASSPGQGNPYSNQPQH

v_call: TRBV3-1/TRBV3-2
cdr3_aa: ASSQESSGGTEAF

v_call: TRBV4-1
cdr3_aa: ASSHPGSYEQY

v_call: TRBV7-9
cdr3_aa: ASSLTGVGTEAF

v_call: TRBV5-1
cdr3_aa: ASSLVSLGQGSSPLH

v_call: TRBV5-1
cdr3_aa: ASSSTGTGGIEAF

v_call: TRBV27
cdr3_aa: ASSTGTGGNIQY

v_call: TRBV3-1/TRBV3-2
cdr3_aa: ASSQGGTLNYGYT

v_call: TRBV2
cdr3_aa: ASTTLDTGGTQY

v_call: TRBV15
cdr3_aa: ATSRGTGGIYGYT